The sequence of this TCR beta chain was determined in a study of T cell changes during pregnancy in multiple sclerosis. The assay was immunoSEQ multiplex PCR, and TCRdb's table has in-frame clones only and misses some. The table lists around 39,000 clones, 80% to 95% of them singletons. This clone was seen a single time. CDR1 is KGHSH, CDR2 LQKENI, per germline. V dropped 3 bases and J dropped 6 bases, with 17 bases sitting between them. The CDR3 has 15 residues. The genes are TRBV18 and TRBJ1-1; D is unresolved. This sample comprised CD4+ T cells from peripheral blood mononuclear cells, obtained in the third trimester of pregnancy. This clonotype was sampled from a female donor in good health, enrolled as a control in a pregnancy study. The CDR3 DNA reads TGTGCCAGCTCACCTGCCAGAAACACACCTGCTGAAGCTTTCTTT. It encodes CASSPARNTPAEAFF.